The TCR beta chain under discussion was sequenced for a study of post-analysis software for immune sequencing data. Unique molecular identifiers were built into the TCR beta cDNA libraries. TCRdb called the PCR reads again in MiXCR, with one record for every CDR3 protein. The sample has roughly 600,000 distinct CDR3 sequences, roughly 40% seen once. The TCR sequence derives from a girl under 18 with multiple sclerosis. Sample: blood.

The CDR3 region is CSVVTGGKYNQPQHF. For the CDR3, the DNA is TGCAGCGTTGTCACAGGGGGCAAATACAATCAGCCCCAGCATTTT. The rearrangement links TRBV29-1 to TRBJ1-5; 9 nucleotides match TRBD1. Losses at the gene ends were 4 bases for V and 3 bases for J; bases not matched to a gene: 7. The CDR3 is 15 residues long. Looked up from germline, CDR1 is SQVTM and CDR2 is ANQGSEA.